This TCR beta chain derives from a study of cytomegalovirus exposure and HLA in healthy donors. In the study overall: Earlier findings included roughly 120 million unique TCR beta sequences obtained from 150 million to 200 million T cells.

A note on this clone: Its antigen is not identified.

General study results and limits: Looking again later, the authors saw that most CMV-associated TCR beta chains seemed HLA-restricted. Whilst most TCR sequences proved rare, a subset of public TCRs occurred across many donors. With DRB1 most and HLA-C fewest, TCR association rates differed between HLA loci in a later analysis.

Losses at the gene ends were 0 bases for V and 4 bases for J; bases not matched to a gene: 8. CDR3 length: 16 amino acids. Germline V gene sequence: CDR1 SGHRS, CDR2 YFSETQ. The PCR employed 60 Vbeta primers together with 13 Jbeta primers. This table comes from immunoSEQ multiplex PCR, and its TCRdb copy is limited to in-frame clones, with some not included. The profile shows more than 150,000 clones, over 80% of them singletons. The receptor was isolated from a girl aged 5 to 17 in good health and CMV-seropositive. V is TRBV5-1 and J is TRBJ1-2, with 8 bases fitting TRBD1. The source material was PBMCs. The CDR3 coding sequence is TGCGCCAGCAGCTTGGCGGTGGGGACAGGATTCTATGGCTACACCTTC. As protein: CASSLAVGTGFYGYTF.